Reported below is one T cell receptor beta chain. Methods used by the authors: Nucleated cell number was recorded as an estimate derived from reference gene primer amplification. Using immunoSEQ multiplex PCR, the repertoire was profiled, and TCRdb retains in-frame clones only, with some absent. Clone size and V and J calls were adopted from that table, with D and trimming inferred from the DNA. The sample contains tens of thousands of clones, about 90% of which appear only once. This sample was taken from a study of blood T cell repertoires in COVID-19. Study summary: COVID-19 samples from acute and convalescent phases originated in the United States, Italy and Spain.

In germline, CDR1 is SGHKS, CDR2 YYEKEE (reference sequence). V gave up 0 bases and J gave up 5 bases; unmatched junction bases: 5. The CDR3 totals 15 residues. This chain joins TRBV5-5 and TRBJ2-7; 10 bases are shared with TRBD1. The clonotype originates from a human donor in a cohort sampled during active COVID-19. Sequenced input: peripheral blood. As DNA, the CDR3 is TGTGCCAGCAGCTTGGTAGGGACAGGGGTGGACGAGCAGTACTTC. Translation: CASSLVGTGVDEQYF. Full variable domain (rest looked up from reference TRBV5-5 and TRBJ2-7): DAGVTQSPTHLIKTRGQQVTLRCSPISGHKSVSWYQQVLGQGPQFIFQYYEKEERGRGNFPDRFSARQFPNYSSELNVNALLLGDSALYLCASSLVGTGVDEQYFGPGTRLTVT.